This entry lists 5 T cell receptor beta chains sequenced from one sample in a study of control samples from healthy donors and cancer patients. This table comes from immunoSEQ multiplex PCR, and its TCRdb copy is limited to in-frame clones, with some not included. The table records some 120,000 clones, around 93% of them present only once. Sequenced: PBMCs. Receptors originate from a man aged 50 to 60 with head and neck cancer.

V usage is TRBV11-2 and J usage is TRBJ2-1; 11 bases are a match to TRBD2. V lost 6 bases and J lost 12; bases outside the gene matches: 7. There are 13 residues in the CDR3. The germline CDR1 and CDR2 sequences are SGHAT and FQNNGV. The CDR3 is CASSLGLAAPQFF. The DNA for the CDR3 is TGTGCCAGCAGTCTGGGACTAGCGGCGCCGCAGTTCTTC. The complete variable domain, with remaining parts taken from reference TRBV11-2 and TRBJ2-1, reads EAGVAQSPRYKIIEKRQSVAFWCNPISGHATLYWYQQILGQGPKLLIQFQNNGVVDDSQLPKDRFSAERLKGVDSTLKIQPAKLEDSAVYLCASSLGLAAPQFFGPGTRLTVL.

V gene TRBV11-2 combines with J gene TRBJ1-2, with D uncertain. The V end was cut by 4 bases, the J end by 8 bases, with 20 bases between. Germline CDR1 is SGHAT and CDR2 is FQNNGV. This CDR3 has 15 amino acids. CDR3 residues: CASSSYQADMGGYTF. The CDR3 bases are TGTGCCAGCAGCTCCTACCAGGCCGACATGGGGGGCTACACCTTC.

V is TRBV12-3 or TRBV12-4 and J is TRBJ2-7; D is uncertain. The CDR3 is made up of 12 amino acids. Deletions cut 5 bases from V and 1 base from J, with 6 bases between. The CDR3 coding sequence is TGTGCCAGCAGTGCGCCGTCCTACGAGCAGTACTTC. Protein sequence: CASSAPSYEQYF.

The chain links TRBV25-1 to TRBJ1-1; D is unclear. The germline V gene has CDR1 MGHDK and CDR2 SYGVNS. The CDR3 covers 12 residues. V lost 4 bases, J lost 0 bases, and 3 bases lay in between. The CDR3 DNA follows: TGTGCCAGCAGTGGTATGAACACTGAAGCTTTCTTT. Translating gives CASSGMNTEAFF.

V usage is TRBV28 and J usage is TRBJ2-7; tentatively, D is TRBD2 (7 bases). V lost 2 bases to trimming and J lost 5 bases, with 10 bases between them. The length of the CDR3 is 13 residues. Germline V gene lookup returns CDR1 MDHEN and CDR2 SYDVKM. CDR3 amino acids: CASSLRGGNEQYF. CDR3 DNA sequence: TGTGCCAGCAGTTTAAGGGGGGGCAACGAGCAGTACTTC.